The clone carrying this TCR beta chain was detected a few times. Its antigen is unknown. This CDR3 has 13 amino acids. The V segment lost 5 bases and the J segment 7 bases; nucleotides outside the gene matches: 6. Germline-derived CDR1 and CDR2 are SGHTA and FQGNSA. The analysis combined second doses at about 4 or about 12 weeks. This entry comes from a study of T cell responses to AZD1222 COVID-19 vaccine. Broader study findings: Only five or six individuals given AZD1222 were seropositive at baseline. In all cases, repertoires were sampled only after the peak T cell response.

Data came from immunoSEQ multiplex PCR; TCRdb stores just in-frame clones and leaves some out. The sample carries about 42,000 clones, about 91% recorded once. This chain connects TRBV7-2 to TRBJ1-2; 8 bases line up with TRBD1. The starting material was peripheral blood, obtained 28 days after the second AZD1222 dose. The TCR sequence derives from an adult who received the AZD1222 COVID-19 vaccine. The CDR3 DNA sequence: TGTGCCAGCAGCCCCATAGGGACAGGTGGCTACACCTTC. It encodes CASSPIGTGGYTF.